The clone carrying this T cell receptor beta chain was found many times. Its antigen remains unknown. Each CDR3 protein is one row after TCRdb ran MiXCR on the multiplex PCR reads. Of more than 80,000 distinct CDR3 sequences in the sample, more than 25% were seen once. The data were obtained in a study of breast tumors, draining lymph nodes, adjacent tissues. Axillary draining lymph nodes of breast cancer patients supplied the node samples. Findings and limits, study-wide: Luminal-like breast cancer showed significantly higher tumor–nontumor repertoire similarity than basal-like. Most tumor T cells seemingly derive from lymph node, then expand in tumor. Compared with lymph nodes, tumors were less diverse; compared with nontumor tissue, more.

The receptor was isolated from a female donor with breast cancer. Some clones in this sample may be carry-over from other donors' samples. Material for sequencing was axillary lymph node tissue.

The CDR3 region has the DNA TGTGCCAGCAGCCCAGGGCCCGAGACCTCCTACAATGAGCAGTTCTTC. It specifies CASSPGPETSYNEQFF. The V and J genes are TRBV7-9 and TRBJ2-1, with D tentatively TRBD1 (5 bases). Deletions cut 5 bases from V and 0 bases from J, with 14 bases between. The CDR3 consists of 16 residues. Germline CDR1 is SEHNR and CDR2 is FQNEAQ (reference sequence).